Reported below is one TCR beta chain. The record originates from a study of T cells expressing NK-cell markers. TCR beta cDNA was made by 5'RACE template switching with UMIs. TCRdb reworked the 5' RACE reads into one entry per CDR3 protein, no DNA. The sample's table shows 550,000 to 600,000 distinct CDR3 sequences. The germline V gene has CDR1 SGHRS and CDR2 YFSETQ. The CDR3 sequence is 16 residues long. The sequence derives from a man aged 18 to 35 in good health. Sequenced input: blood T cells: a sorted CD56 or NKG2C T cell subset, CD4+ or CD8+ T cells, or bulk PBMC T cells (not recorded which). This chain connects TRBV5-1 to TRBJ1-1; there is no DNA to check the TCRdb D call of TRBD1. CDR3: CASRPQGGFWNTEAFF.